These 26 T cell receptor beta chains share one sample of origin, sequenced in a study of molecular identifiers for immune sequencing clone quantification. Via MiXCR, TCRdb re-called the PCR reads, giving one row per CDR3 protein. This table holds approximately 320,000 distinct CDR3 sequences, roughly a quarter found once. The source material was naive CD8+ T cells from blood, with Jurkat cell RNA spiked in. Subset denoted: FACS-sorted CD8+CD4-CCR7+CD45RA+ naive T cells. All receptors derive from a human donor in good health. Some libraries in this study had Jurkat cell RNA spiked in.

The rearrangement joins TRBV6-2 or TRBV6-3 to TRBJ1-3, with D hard to call. The CDR3 extends over 15 amino acids. Germline V gene lookup returns CDR1 MNHEY and CDR2 SVGEGT. Between the trimmed V and J ends, which lost 8 bases and 0 bases, there was a span of 14 bases. CDR3 DNA: TGTGCCAGCCATCATGTACGGCCCTCTGGAAACACCATATATTTT. Protein: CASHHVRPSGNTIYF.

The sample holds many counts of this clonotype. This sequence joins TRBV28 and TRBJ2-3; tentatively, D is TRBD2 (5 bases). The germline CDR1 and CDR2 sequences are MDHEN and SYDVKM. Trimming left V 9 bases short and J 0 bases short, with 13 bases between. The CDR3 consists of 14 residues. The CDR3: CASLDLPSTDTQYF. DNA for the CDR3: TGTGCCAGTTTGGACTTGCCCAGCACAGATACGCAGTATTTT.

For the CDR3, the DNA is TGCAGCGTAGAGGACGGCAACTATGGCTACACCTTC. Protein product: CSVEDGNYGYTF. The gene calls are TRBV29-1 and TRBJ1-2; D is unclear. There are 12 residues in the CDR3. V lost 6 bases and J lost 2, with 10 bases in between. Germline-derived CDR1 and CDR2 are SQVTM and ANQGSEA. The full variable domain, completed using reference TRBV29-1 and TRBJ1-2, is SAVISQKPSRDICQRGTSLTIQCQVDSQVTMMFWYRQQPGQSLTLIATANQGSEATYESGFVIDKFPISRPNLTFSTLTVSNMSPEDSSIYLCSVEDGNYGYTFGSGTRLTVV.

Concerning this clonotype itself: This could be a read error, since a much larger clone is one nucleotide away. The chain carries TRBV4-3 and TRBJ2-7; unclear D gene. The CDR3 runs to 15 residues. CDR1 is LGHNA and CDR2 is YSLEER in the germline V gene. The CDR3 loop reads CASSQDDTSYYELYF. CDR3 nucleotides: TGCGCCAGCAGCCAAGACGACACATCCTACTACGAGCTGTACTTC.

With respect to this clonotype: This clone may be a read error of a much larger clone one base away. The V gene is TRBV27, the J gene TRBJ2-5; 8 bases are a match to TRBD2. The CDR3 runs to 14 residues. Looked up from germline, CDR1 is MNHEY and CDR2 is SMNVEV (reference sequence). CDR3 sequence reads: CASSHTSGKETRYF. CDR3 bases: TGTGCCAGCAGCCACACTAGCGGCAAAGAGACCCGGTACTTC.

The chain combines TRBV6-5 with TRBJ2-1; D is uncertain. V was clipped by 4 bases and J by 8 bases, with 12 bases between them. The CDR3 extends over 13 amino acids. CDR1 and CDR2 from the germline V gene are MNHEY and SVGAGI. Here the CDR3 reads CASSWALSDEQFF. The CDR3 DNA reads TGTGCCAGCAGTTGGGCCCTAAGTGATGAGCAGTTCTTC.

This clonotype was observed a few times. This chain links TRBV6-5 with TRBJ2-5, with D possibly TRBD2 on 7 matching bases. Trimming stripped 5 bases from V and 1 base from J, with 14 bases between. The germline V gene encodes CDR1 MNHEY and CDR2 SVGAGI. The CDR3 is 15 residues long. The CDR3 protein is CASSPSGGGQETQYF. CDR3 bases: TGTGCCAGCAGTCCTAGCGGAGGGGGCCAAGAGACCCAGTACTTC.

This clonotype was seen a single time. This sequence may be a read error, since a much larger clone differs from it by one base. The chain combines TRBV5-3 with TRBJ2-7; D is perhaps TRBD2 (6 bases). TRBV5-3 is identified as an open reading frame with a role that is uncertain. The CDR3 totals 13 residues. This CDR3 reads CASSLRLAYGQYF. As DNA, the CDR3 is TGTGCCAGCAGCTTGAGGCTAGCGTACGGGCAGTACTTC.

There are a few counts of this clonotype. V and J are TRBV4-2 and TRBJ2-7; 11 nucleotides agree with TRBD2. V gave up 2 bases and J gave up 3 bases; unmatched junction bases: 15. Germline values: CDR1 LGHNA, CDR2 YNFKEQ. This CDR3 is built from 19 residues. CDR3 DNA: TGTGCCAGCAGCCAACATACTAGCGGGAGTATGGGGTTAGGCTACGAGCAGTACTTC. Amino acids: CASSQHTSGSMGLGYEQYF.

The CDR3 coding sequence is TGTGCCAGCAGCGGAGCCGGGGAGCTGTTTTTT. It specifies CASSGAGELFF. The V call is TRBV9, the J call TRBJ2-2, with D unclear. The V end was cut by 3 bases, the J end by 6 bases, with 3 bases between. This CDR3 contains 11 residues. Germline CDR1 and CDR2: SGDLS and YYNGEE.

A word on this clonotype: A much larger clone is a single base away; this may be a read error. The CDR3 DNA reads as TGTGCCAGCAGTCCGCAGAGATACGAGCAGTACTTC. Protein: CASSPQRYEQYF. V and J are TRBV12-3 or TRBV12-4 and TRBJ2-7; D unclear. Trimming left V 5 bases short and J 4 bases short, with 9 bases between. This CDR3 comprises 12 residues.

On this clonotype itself: Just one base apart from a much larger clone, this may be a read error. This chain connects TRBV5-6 to TRBJ1-1, with a weak D call TRBD1 (5 bases). Looked up from germline, CDR1 is SGHDT and CDR2 is YYEEEE. The CDR3 consists of 12 residues. The CDR3, as DNA: TGTGCCAGCACCTTGGCGGACACAAAAGCTTTCTTT. Encoded protein: CASTLADTKAFF.

This clonotype was seen repeatedly, ten times or more. J is TRBJ2-5 and V is TRBV12-3 or TRBV12-4, with D perhaps TRBD1 or TRBD2 (5 bases each). Trimming took off 6 bases at V and 0 bases at J, with 11 bases between the two ends. CDR3 length equals 14 residues. The CDR3 region is CASSLSGHQETQYF. Here the CDR3 DNA reads TGTGCCAGCAGCCTCTCGGGACACCAAGAGACCCAGTACTTC.

This sequence joins TRBV11-2 and TRBJ2-1; no firm D call. The CDR3 is 13 amino acids. V was trimmed by 1 base and J by 8 bases, leaving 9 bases between them. In germline, CDR1 is SGHAT, CDR2 FQNNGV. In DNA, the CDR3 is TGTGCCAGCAGCTTAGTGACGGCCTATGAGCAGTTCTTC. Protein: CASSLVTAYEQFF.

This clonotype turned up a few times. The chain uses TRBV9 and TRBJ2-1, with 8 bases aligning to TRBD1. J lost 10 bases, V lost 3 bases, and 12 bases had no gene match. This CDR3 spans 15 amino acids. The germline V gene has CDR1 SGDLS and CDR2 YYNGEE. CDR3 residues: CASSAGQAVREEQFF. Here the CDR3 DNA reads TGTGCCAGCAGCGCGGGACAGGCGGTACGGGAGGAGCAGTTCTTC. The full variable domain, with the rest looked up from reference TRBV9 and TRBJ2-1, is DSGVTQTPKHLITATGQRVTLRCSPRSGDLSVYWYQQSLDQGLQFLIQYYNGEERAKGNILERFSAQQFPDLHSELNLSSLELGDSALYFCASSAGQAVREEQFFGPGTRLTVL.

This clonotype was recorded once. The gene calls are TRBV13 and TRBJ2-2; 10 positions agree with TRBD1. Trimming took 0 bases from V and 7 from J; bases not matched to a gene: 11. The CDR3 runs to 18 residues. The germline gives CDR1 PRHDT, CDR2 FYEKMQ (reference sequence). The CDR3 sequence: CASSLGWIRDRGDGELFF. CDR3 coding DNA: TGTGCCAGCAGCTTAGGGTGGATACGGGACAGGGGAGACGGGGAGCTGTTTTTT.

This clonotype was observed at least ten times. The V and J genes are TRBV9 and TRBJ1-5; D possibly corresponds to TRBD1 (5 bases). From germline, CDR1 is SGDLS and CDR2 YYNGEE. Between the trimmed V and J ends, which lost 0 bases and 5 bases, there was a span of 6 bases. CDR3 size: 13 residues. The CDR3 sequence: CASSVEGDQPQHF. The CDR3 coding sequence is TGTGCCAGCAGCGTAGAAGGGGATCAGCCCCAGCATTTT.

Concerning this clonotype: A much more abundant neighbour one base away suggests this may be a read error. The rearrangement joins TRBV2 to TRBJ1-2; the match to TRBD1 covers 7 bases. V dropped 2 bases and J dropped 2; count of bases not matched to a gene: 5. Germline CDR1 and CDR2: SNHLY and FYNNEI. The CDR3 extends over 15 amino acids. The CDR3 sequence is CASSESGQTNYGYTF. CDR3 DNA: TGTGCCAGCAGTGAATCGGGACAGACGAACTATGGCTACACCTTC.

This clonotype was picked up many times. This chain uses TRBV4-3 with TRBJ1-1; no clear D. The CDR3 totals 15 residues. The V gene's germline CDR1 is LGHNA and CDR2 YSLEER. V lost 0 bases and J 4 bases, leaving 12 bases between the germline ends. CDR3 DNA: TGCGCCAGCAGCCAAGATTCTGGGTTGAGCACTGAAGCTTTCTTT. Translation gives CASSQDSGLSTEAFF.

The chain employs TRBV30 and TRBJ2-3; the match to TRBD2 covers 10 bases. The CDR3 loop spans 14 amino acids. J gave up 10 bases and V 4 bases, and 11 bases lay outside the gene matches. The germline V gene has CDR1 GTSNPN and CDR2 SVGIG (reference sequence). This CDR3 is CAWTSGRGLDAQYF. The CDR3 nucleotides read TGTGCCTGGACTAGCGGGAGAGGGTTGGATGCGCAGTATTTT. Full variable domain (rest looked up from reference TRBV30 and TRBJ2-3): SQTIHQWPATLVQPVGSPLSLECTVEGTSNPNLYWYRQAAGRGLQLLFYSVGIGQISSEVPQNLSASRPQDRQFILSSKKLLLSDSGFYLCAWTSGRGLDAQYFGPGTRLTVL.

V usage is TRBV28 and J usage is TRBJ2-3; D gene uncertain. The germline gives CDR1 MDHEN, CDR2 SYDVKM. V was shortened by 6 bases and J by 3 bases, with 19 bases between the two germline ends. The CDR3 has 16 residues. As DNA, the CDR3 is TGTGCCAGCAGCTCCCGCACCAGCGAATGGACAGATACGCAGTATTTT. Protein sequence: CASSSRTSEWTDTQYF.

This clonotype has just a few counts. The chain uses TRBV7-9 and TRBJ2-7; 10 bases map to TRBD2. Germline loops: CDR1 SEHNR, CDR2 FQNEAQ (reference sequence). This CDR3 contains 14 residues. The ends lost 3 bases at V and 2 bases at J; junction bases unmatched: 1. CDR3 sequence reads: CASSFLAGAYEQYF. The CDR3 bases are TGTGCCAGCAGCTTCCTAGCGGGAGCCTACGAGCAGTACTTC. Complete variable domain (other parts from reference TRBV7-9 and TRBJ2-7): DTGVSQNPRHKITKRGQNVTFRCDPISEHNRLYWYRQTLGQGPEFLTYFQNEAQLEKSRLLSDRFSAERPKGSFSTLEIQRTEQGDSAMYLCASSFLAGAYEQYFGPGTRLTVT.

The V call is TRBV12-3 or TRBV12-4, the J call TRBJ1-1, with D possibly being TRBD1 (5 bases). The CDR3 consists of 18 residues. The V end was cut by 5 bases, the J end by 1 base, with 23 bases between. The CDR3 is CASSTRQGSHIRNTEAFF. The CDR3, as DNA: TGTGCCAGCAGTACCCGCCAGGGCTCCCACATACGGAACACTGAAGCTTTCTTT.

Notes on this clonotype: A much larger clone differs by one base, so this may be a read error. V gene TRBV6-6 combines with J gene TRBJ1-1; D unresolved. The CDR3 length is 13 residues. Germline values: CDR1 MNHNY, CDR2 SVGAGI (reference sequence). CDR3 in DNA: TGTGCCAGCAGTGCAGCCTTGAACACTGAAGCTCTCTTT. This sequence encodes CASSAALNTEALF.

This clonotype was observed a few times. CDR3 protein: CASSVGTATEAFF. CDR3 bases: TGTGCCAGCAGTGTTGGGACGGCCACTGAAGCTTTCTTT. The rearrangement uses TRBV6-5 and TRBJ1-1; D is perhaps TRBD1 (5 bases). The CDR3 length is 13 residues. Germline V gene lookup returns CDR1 MNHEY and CDR2 SVGAGI. V gave up 5 bases and J gave up 4 bases, with 11 bases separating them.

This clonotype was counted only a few times. The rearrangement links TRBV4-3 to TRBJ1-1, with 8 bases fitting TRBD1. Germline V gene lookup returns CDR1 LGHNA and CDR2 YSLEER. The CDR3 covers 14 residues. With V trimmed by 4 bases and J by 2 bases, 3 bases remained unmatched. CDR3 loop: CASSRQGFNTEAFF. Written as DNA, the CDR3 is TGCGCCAGCAGCCGACAGGGGTTCAACACTGAAGCTTTCTTT.